A selection of T cell receptor beta chains follows, all from one sample in a study of CD8+ T cells in alopecia areata. This table comes from immunoSEQ multiplex PCR, and its TCRdb copy is limited to in-frame clones, with some not included. The table shows roughly 170,000 clones, with roughly 62% occurring only once. The sample here was CD8+ T cells sorted from blood, taken at week 24, from a patient treated with tofacitinib. The receptor source for this set is a human donor with alopecia areata. The CDR3 runs from the conserved cysteine through the conserved F or W. A D gene is named only where the DNA matches it firmly. Clone size is given for some rows only: seen once, a few or many times, or a class if the clone is expanded.

cdr3_aa: CASSNGGWGETQYF
cdr3_nt: TGTGCCAGCAGTAACGGGGGATGGGGAGAGACCCAGTACTTC
clone_size: -
j_call: TRBJ2-5
v_call: TRBV6-1
d_call: -
cdr3_length: 14

cdr3_aa: CASSVDSLWYEQYF
cdr3_nt: TGTGCCAGCAGTGTAGACAGCCTCTGGTACGAGCAGTACTTC
clone_size: -
j_call: TRBJ2-7
v_call: TRBV6-1
d_call: -
cdr3_length: 14

cdr3_aa: CAISGWANEQFF
cdr3_nt: TGTGCCATCTCAGGCTGGGCCAATGAGCAGTTCTTC
clone_size: -
j_call: TRBJ2-1
v_call: TRBV10-3
d_call: -
cdr3_length: 12

cdr3_aa: CATRESNYGYTF
cdr3_nt: TGTGCCACCCGGGAGTCCAACTATGGCTACACCTTC
clone_size: -
j_call: TRBJ1-2
v_call: TRBV6-5
d_call: -
cdr3_length: 12

cdr3_aa: CASSAPGTSGGAGEQFF
cdr3_nt: TGTGCCAGCAGCGCCCCCGGGACTAGCGGGGGGGCCGGTGAGCAGTTCTTC
clone_size: -
j_call: TRBJ2-1
v_call: TRBV9
d_call: TRBD2
cdr3_length: 17

cdr3_aa: CASSPKLAGKETQYF
cdr3_nt: TGTGCCAGCAGCCCGAAACTAGCGGGGAAAGAGACCCAGTACTTC
clone_size: -
j_call: TRBJ2-5
v_call: TRBV13
d_call: TRBD2
cdr3_length: 15

cdr3_aa: CASSLDKHGYTF
cdr3_nt: TGCGCCAGCAGCTTGGACAAACACGGCTACACCTTC
clone_size: many
j_call: TRBJ1-2
v_call: TRBV5-1
d_call: -
cdr3_length: 12

cdr3_aa: CASSQSSGQGNYGYTF
cdr3_nt: TGTGCCAGCAGCCAAAGCTCGGGACAGGGGAACTATGGCTACACCTTC
clone_size: few
j_call: TRBJ1-2
v_call: TRBV14
d_call: TRBD1
cdr3_length: 16

cdr3_aa: CASSHRTGNQPQHF
cdr3_nt: TGTGCCAGCAGTCATAGGACAGGGAATCAGCCCCAGCATTTT
clone_size: -
j_call: TRBJ1-5
v_call: TRBV6-5
d_call: TRBD1
cdr3_length: 14

cdr3_aa: CASSPNNYGYTF
cdr3_nt: TGTGCCAGCAGCCCCAATAACTATGGCTACACCTTC
clone_size: -
j_call: TRBJ1-2
v_call: TRBV13
d_call: -
cdr3_length: 12

cdr3_aa: CAWSPTATREQYF
cdr3_nt: TGTGCCTGGAGTCCGACCGCGACGCGGGAGCAGTACTTC
clone_size: -
j_call: TRBJ2-7
v_call: TRBV30
d_call: -
cdr3_length: 13

cdr3_aa: CASSRSLGQGNYGYTF
cdr3_nt: TGCGCCAGCAGCCGATCACTAGGACAGGGGAACTATGGCTACACCTTC
clone_size: -
j_call: TRBJ1-2
v_call: TRBV4-1
d_call: TRBD1
cdr3_length: 16

cdr3_aa: CASSWGPDAYEQYF
cdr3_nt: TGTGCCAGCAGTTGGGGGCCGGACGCCTACGAGCAGTACTTC
clone_size: -
j_call: TRBJ2-7
v_call: TRBV27
d_call: -
cdr3_length: 14

cdr3_aa: CASSLNTYTEAFF
cdr3_nt: TGTGCCAGCAGCTTAAATACGTACACTGAAGCTTTCTTT
clone_size: -
j_call: TRBJ1-1
v_call: TRBV11-3
d_call: -
cdr3_length: 13

cdr3_aa: CASSLGQGVSEQFF
cdr3_nt: TGTGCCAGCAGCTTGGGACAGGGAGTCAGTGAGCAGTTCTTC
clone_size: -
j_call: TRBJ2-1
v_call: TRBV5-6
d_call: TRBD1
cdr3_length: 14

cdr3_aa: CSATTALYGYTF
cdr3_nt: TGCAGCGCCACTACCGCTTTGTATGGCTACACCTTC
clone_size: -
j_call: TRBJ1-2
v_call: TRBV29-1
d_call: -
cdr3_length: 12

cdr3_aa: CASPGIVSDTQYF
cdr3_nt: TGTGCCAGCCCTGGGATTGTCTCAGATACGCAGTATTTT
clone_size: -
j_call: TRBJ2-3
v_call: TRBV2
d_call: -
cdr3_length: 13

cdr3_aa: CASQGDSYGYTF
cdr3_nt: TGTGCCAGCCAGGGAGACAGCTATGGCTACACCTTC
clone_size: -
j_call: TRBJ1-2
v_call: TRBV27
d_call: -
cdr3_length: 12

cdr3_aa: CASSQDPTGYAGELFF
cdr3_nt: TGTGCCAGCAGCCAGGACCCGACAGGCTACGCCGGGGAGCTGTTTTTT
clone_size: -
j_call: TRBJ2-2
v_call: TRBV14
d_call: -
cdr3_length: 16

cdr3_aa: CASSLDARGRDGYTF
cdr3_nt: TGTGCCAGCAGTCTCGATGCCAGGGGCAGGGATGGCTACACCTTC
clone_size: -
j_call: TRBJ1-2
v_call: TRBV27
d_call: -
cdr3_length: 15

cdr3_aa: CASSADGTGAYNEQFF
cdr3_nt: TGTGCCAGCAGCGCGGACGGAACCGGGGCCTACAATGAGCAGTTCTTC
clone_size: few
j_call: TRBJ2-1
v_call: TRBV9
d_call: -
cdr3_length: 16

cdr3_aa: CASPRDGTGETQYF
cdr3_nt: TGTGCCAGCCCACGGGACGGGACCGGGGAGACCCAGTACTTC
clone_size: -
j_call: TRBJ2-5
v_call: TRBV18
d_call: -
cdr3_length: 14

cdr3_aa: CAWAGLGLDVYEQYF
cdr3_nt: TGTGCCTGGGCGGGCTTGGGACTAGACGTCTACGAGCAGTACTTC
clone_size: -
j_call: TRBJ2-7
v_call: TRBV30
d_call: TRBD2
cdr3_length: 15

cdr3_aa: CASSSSGRRNYGYTF
cdr3_nt: TGTGCCAGCAGCTCATCCGGACGCAGGAATTATGGCTACACCTTC
clone_size: few
j_call: TRBJ1-2
v_call: TRBV6-5
d_call: -
cdr3_length: 15

cdr3_aa: CASSSGIIRQSKETQYF
cdr3_nt: TGTGCCAGCTCATCAGGGATCATTCGACAGTCGAAAGAGACCCAGTACTTC
clone_size: -
j_call: TRBJ2-5
v_call: TRBV18
d_call: -
cdr3_length: 17

cdr3_aa: CASSLAADGPQETQYF
cdr3_nt: TGCGCCAGCAGCTTGGCCGCGGACGGTCCCCAAGAGACCCAGTACTTC
clone_size: -
j_call: TRBJ2-5
v_call: TRBV5-1
d_call: -
cdr3_length: 16

cdr3_aa: CASSVGGSSNQPQHF
cdr3_nt: TGTGCCAGCAGTGTTGGGGGATCGAGCAATCAGCCCCAGCATTTT
clone_size: -
j_call: TRBJ1-5
v_call: TRBV27
d_call: -
cdr3_length: 15

cdr3_aa: CASSYQGTGENYGYTF
cdr3_nt: TGTGCCAGCAGTTACCAGGGGACAGGGGAAAACTATGGCTACACCTTC
clone_size: -
j_call: TRBJ1-2
v_call: TRBV6-5
d_call: TRBD1
cdr3_length: 16

cdr3_aa: CASSQEGVGRAYGSTQYF
cdr3_nt: TGCGCCAGCAGCCAAGAAGGGGTGGGCAGGGCCTACGGGAGTACGCAGTATTTT
clone_size: -
j_call: TRBJ2-3
v_call: TRBV4-1
d_call: -
cdr3_length: 18

cdr3_aa: CSVEWETQYF
cdr3_nt: TGCAGCGTTGAATGGGAGACCCAGTACTTC
clone_size: -
j_call: TRBJ2-5
v_call: TRBV29-1
d_call: -
cdr3_length: 10

cdr3_aa: CSVRSGQGNRDTQYF
cdr3_nt: TGCAGCGTCCGATCTGGACAGGGGAATAGGGATACGCAGTATTTT
clone_size: -
j_call: TRBJ2-3
v_call: TRBV29-1
d_call: TRBD1
cdr3_length: 15

cdr3_aa: CASSGDSVAEAFF
cdr3_nt: TGTGCCAGCAGCGGGGACAGTGTCGCTGAAGCTTTCTTT
clone_size: -
j_call: TRBJ1-1
v_call: TRBV9
d_call: TRBD1
cdr3_length: 13

cdr3_aa: CASSLVWGARYNEQFF
cdr3_nt: TGTGCCAGCAGCTTAGTATGGGGGGCCCGTTACAATGAGCAGTTCTTC
clone_size: -
j_call: TRBJ2-1
v_call: TRBV13
d_call: -
cdr3_length: 16

cdr3_aa: CASSSQGDQPQHF
cdr3_nt: TGTGCCAGCAGTTCCCAGGGGGATCAGCCCCAGCATTTT
clone_size: -
j_call: TRBJ1-5
v_call: TRBV28
d_call: TRBD1
cdr3_length: 13

cdr3_aa: CASSLAGRGLDEQFF
cdr3_nt: TGTGCCAGCAGCTTAGCGGGCAGGGGGCTGGATGAGCAGTTCTTC
clone_size: -
j_call: TRBJ2-1
v_call: TRBV7-9
d_call: TRBD1
cdr3_length: 15

cdr3_aa: CASTGRTNQPQHF
cdr3_nt: TGTGCCAGCACCGGACGGACGAATCAGCCCCAGCATTTT
clone_size: -
j_call: TRBJ1-5
v_call: TRBV2
d_call: -
cdr3_length: 13

cdr3_aa: CASSIGAGSAGETQYF
cdr3_nt: TGTGCCAGTAGTATAGGAGCGGGGTCCGCCGGAGAGACCCAGTACTTC
clone_size: -
j_call: TRBJ2-5
v_call: TRBV19
d_call: TRBD2
cdr3_length: 16

cdr3_aa: CASSQRTGTEQYF
cdr3_nt: TGTGCCAGCAGCCAACGAACCGGGACCGAGCAGTACTTC
clone_size: -
j_call: TRBJ2-7
v_call: TRBV14
d_call: -
cdr3_length: 13

cdr3_aa: CASSGGDSLPYEQYF
cdr3_nt: TGTGCCAGCAGTGGGGGCGACAGCTTGCCCTACGAGCAGTACTTC
clone_size: -
j_call: TRBJ2-7
v_call: TRBV2
d_call: -
cdr3_length: 15

cdr3_aa: CAIKESSTDTQYF
cdr3_nt: TGTGCCATCAAAGAGTCAAGCACAGATACGCAGTATTTT
clone_size: many
j_call: TRBJ2-3
v_call: TRBV10-3
d_call: -
cdr3_length: 13

cdr3_aa: CSVEDEAGLSSYEQYF
cdr3_nt: TGCAGCGTTGAAGACGAGGCGGGTCTGAGCTCCTACGAGCAGTACTTC
clone_size: once
j_call: TRBJ2-7
v_call: TRBV29-1
d_call: -
cdr3_length: 16

cdr3_aa: CAWSGVGQRGVTDTQYF
cdr3_nt: TGTGCCTGGAGTGGGGTTGGTCAGCGGGGCGTCACAGATACGCAGTATTTT
clone_size: -
j_call: TRBJ2-3
v_call: TRBV30
d_call: TRBD2
cdr3_length: 17

cdr3_aa: CASSFAGPGETQYF
cdr3_nt: TGTGCCAGCAGCTTCGCGGGACCAGGGGAGACCCAGTACTTC
clone_size: -
j_call: TRBJ2-5
v_call: TRBV7-8
d_call: -
cdr3_length: 14

cdr3_aa: CASSEVQILSYGYTF
cdr3_nt: TGTGCCAGCAGTGAAGTACAGATTCTAAGCTATGGCTACACCTTC
clone_size: -
j_call: TRBJ1-2
v_call: TRBV6-1
d_call: -
cdr3_length: 15

cdr3_aa: CASSYLPGQPQHF
cdr3_nt: TGTGCCAGCAGTTACCTTCCTGGCCAGCCCCAGCATTTT
clone_size: -
j_call: TRBJ1-5
v_call: TRBV6-5
d_call: -
cdr3_length: 13

cdr3_aa: CAWGAGSYEQYF
cdr3_nt: TGTGCCTGGGGAGCAGGTTCCTACGAGCAGTACTTC
clone_size: few
j_call: TRBJ2-7
v_call: TRBV30
d_call: -
cdr3_length: 12

cdr3_aa: CASSHPGDAASMETQYF
cdr3_nt: TGTGCCAGCAGCCACCCGGGGGATGCAGCTTCCATGGAGACCCAGTACTTC
clone_size: -
j_call: TRBJ2-5
v_call: TRBV5-6
d_call: -
cdr3_length: 17

cdr3_aa: CASSIGLAGEQYF
cdr3_nt: TGTGCCAGTAGTATAGGCCTAGCGGGAGAGCAGTACTTC
clone_size: -
j_call: TRBJ2-7
v_call: TRBV19
d_call: TRBD2
cdr3_length: 13

cdr3_aa: CASSYSEYGNEQYF
cdr3_nt: TGTGCCAGCAGTTACTCTGAGTACGGGAACGAGCAGTACTTC
clone_size: -
j_call: TRBJ2-7
v_call: TRBV6-5
d_call: -
cdr3_length: 14

cdr3_aa: CAWSEPPGQGYRESGYTF
cdr3_nt: TGTGCCTGGAGCGAACCGCCGGGACAGGGATACCGAGAGTCCGGCTACACCTTC
clone_size: -
j_call: TRBJ1-2
v_call: TRBV30
d_call: TRBD1
cdr3_length: 18

cdr3_aa: CSASYMGGLFF
cdr3_nt: TGCAGTGCTAGTTATATGGGTGGACTGTTTTTT
clone_size: few
j_call: TRBJ1-4
v_call: TRBV20-1
d_call: -
cdr3_length: 11

cdr3_aa: CASSLKGFVHEQYF
cdr3_nt: TGTGCCAGCAGTTTAAAAGGTTTTGTCCACGAGCAGTACTTC
clone_size: -
j_call: TRBJ2-7
v_call: TRBV27
d_call: -
cdr3_length: 14

cdr3_aa: CAWSVRSNEQFF
cdr3_nt: TGTGCCTGGAGTGTACGGAGCAATGAGCAGTTCTTC
clone_size: -
j_call: TRBJ2-1
v_call: TRBV30
d_call: -
cdr3_length: 12

cdr3_aa: CASSELGIEQPQHF
cdr3_nt: TGTGCCAGCAGTGAACTGGGAATCGAACAGCCCCAGCATTTT
clone_size: -
j_call: TRBJ1-5
v_call: TRBV2
d_call: -
cdr3_length: 14